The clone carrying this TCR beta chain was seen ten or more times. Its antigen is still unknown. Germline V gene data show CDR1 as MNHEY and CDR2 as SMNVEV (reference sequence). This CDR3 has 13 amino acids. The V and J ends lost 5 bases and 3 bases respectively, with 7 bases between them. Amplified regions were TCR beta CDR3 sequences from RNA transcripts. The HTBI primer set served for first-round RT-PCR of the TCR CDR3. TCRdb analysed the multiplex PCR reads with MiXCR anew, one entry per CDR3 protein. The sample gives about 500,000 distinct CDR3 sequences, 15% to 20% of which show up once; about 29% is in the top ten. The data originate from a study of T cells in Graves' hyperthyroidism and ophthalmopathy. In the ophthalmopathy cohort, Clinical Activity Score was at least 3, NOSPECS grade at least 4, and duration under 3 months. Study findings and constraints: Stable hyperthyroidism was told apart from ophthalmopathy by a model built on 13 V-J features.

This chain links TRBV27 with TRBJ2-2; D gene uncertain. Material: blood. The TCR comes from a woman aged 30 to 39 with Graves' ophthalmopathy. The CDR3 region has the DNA TGTGCCAGCAGTATACTATACACCGGGGAGCTGTTTTTT. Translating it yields CASSILYTGELFF.